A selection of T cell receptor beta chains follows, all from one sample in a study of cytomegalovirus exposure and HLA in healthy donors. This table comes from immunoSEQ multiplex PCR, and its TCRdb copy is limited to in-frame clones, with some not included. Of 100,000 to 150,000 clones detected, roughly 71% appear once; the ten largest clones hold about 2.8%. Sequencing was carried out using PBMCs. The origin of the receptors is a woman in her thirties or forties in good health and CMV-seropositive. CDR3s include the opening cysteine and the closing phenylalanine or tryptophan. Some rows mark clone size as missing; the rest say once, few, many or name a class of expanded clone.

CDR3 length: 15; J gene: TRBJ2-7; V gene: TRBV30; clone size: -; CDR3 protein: CAWSLGQGGTYEQYF
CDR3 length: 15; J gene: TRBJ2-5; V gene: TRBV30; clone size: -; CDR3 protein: CAWSLTGGPKETQYF
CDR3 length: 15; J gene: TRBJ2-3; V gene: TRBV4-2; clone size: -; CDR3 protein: CASSSRTGATDTQYF
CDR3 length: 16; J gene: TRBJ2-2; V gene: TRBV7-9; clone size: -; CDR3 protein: CASSPPSWAGSGELFF
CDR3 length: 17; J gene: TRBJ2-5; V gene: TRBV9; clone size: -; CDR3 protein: CASSVSASGGKQETQYF
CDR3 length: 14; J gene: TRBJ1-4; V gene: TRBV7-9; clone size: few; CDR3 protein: CASSATGGDEKLFF
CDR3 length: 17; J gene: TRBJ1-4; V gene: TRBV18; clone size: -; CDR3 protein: CASSPGHTGALNEKLFF
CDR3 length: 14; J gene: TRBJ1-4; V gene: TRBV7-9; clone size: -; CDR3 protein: CASSFELFNEKLFF
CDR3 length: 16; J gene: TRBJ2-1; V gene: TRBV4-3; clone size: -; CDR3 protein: CASSQDWGLTYNEQFF
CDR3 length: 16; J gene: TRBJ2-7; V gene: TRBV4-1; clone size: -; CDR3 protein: CASSHQRAEYSYEQYF
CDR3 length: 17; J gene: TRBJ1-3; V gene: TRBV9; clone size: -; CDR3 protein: CASSLQPSETLGNTIYF
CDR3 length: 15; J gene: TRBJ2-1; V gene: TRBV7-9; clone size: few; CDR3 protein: CASSFSGVVIDEQFF
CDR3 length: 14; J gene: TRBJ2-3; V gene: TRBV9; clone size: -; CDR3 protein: CASSFRQSTDTQYF
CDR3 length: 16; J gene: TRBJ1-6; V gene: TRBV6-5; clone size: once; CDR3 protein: CASSYPRDRGNSPLHF
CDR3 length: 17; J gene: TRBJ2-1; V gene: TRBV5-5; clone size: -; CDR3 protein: CASSLSPSGGSYNEQFF
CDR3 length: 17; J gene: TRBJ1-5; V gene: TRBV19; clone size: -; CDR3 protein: CASSIGAGLYSNQPQHF
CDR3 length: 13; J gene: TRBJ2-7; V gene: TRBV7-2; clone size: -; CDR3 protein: CASSLGLEYEQYF
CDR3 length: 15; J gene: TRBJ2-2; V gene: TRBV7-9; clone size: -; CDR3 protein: CASRGDRLYTGELFF
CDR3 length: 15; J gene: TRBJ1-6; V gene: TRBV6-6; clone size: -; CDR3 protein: CASSYGEPAGSPLHF
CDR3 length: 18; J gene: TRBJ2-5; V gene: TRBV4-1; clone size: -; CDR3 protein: CASSQDYRLAEFQETQYF
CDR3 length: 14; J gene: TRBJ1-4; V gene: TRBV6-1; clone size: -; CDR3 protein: CASIGGATNEKLFF
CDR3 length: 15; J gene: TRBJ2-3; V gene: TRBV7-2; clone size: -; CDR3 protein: CASSLGPRSTDTQYF
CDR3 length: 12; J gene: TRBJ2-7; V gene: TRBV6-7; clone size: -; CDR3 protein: CASTGDTFLQNF
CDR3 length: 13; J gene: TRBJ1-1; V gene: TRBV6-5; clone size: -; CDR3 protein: CASSGQGVSEAFF
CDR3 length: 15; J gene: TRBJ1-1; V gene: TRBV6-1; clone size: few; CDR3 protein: CASRARDNSGTEAFF
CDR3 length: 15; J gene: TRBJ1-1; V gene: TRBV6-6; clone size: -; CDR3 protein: CASSRAGTGSIEAFF
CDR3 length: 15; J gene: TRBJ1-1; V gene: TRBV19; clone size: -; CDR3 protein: CASSIGSRINTEAFF
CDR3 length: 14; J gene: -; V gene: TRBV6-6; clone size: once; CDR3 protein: CASRPGTGGDEQYF
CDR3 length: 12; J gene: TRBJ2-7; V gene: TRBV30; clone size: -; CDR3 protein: CAFWVGGDEQYF
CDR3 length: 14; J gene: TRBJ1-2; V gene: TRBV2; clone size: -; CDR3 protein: CASSSGIGGSGYTF
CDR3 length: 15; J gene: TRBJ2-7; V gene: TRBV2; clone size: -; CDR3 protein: CASTERTGGAAEQYF
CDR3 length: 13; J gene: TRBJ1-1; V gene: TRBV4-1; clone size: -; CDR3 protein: CASSQITGEEAFF
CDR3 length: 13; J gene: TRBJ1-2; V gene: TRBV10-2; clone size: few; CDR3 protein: CASSESYNYGYTF
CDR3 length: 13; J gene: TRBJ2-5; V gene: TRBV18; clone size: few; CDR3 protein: CASSPGTKETQYF
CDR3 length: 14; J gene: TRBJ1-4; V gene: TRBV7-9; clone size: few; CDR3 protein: CASSLVGRGEKLFF
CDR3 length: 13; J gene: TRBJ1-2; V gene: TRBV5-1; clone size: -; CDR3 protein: CASSFSGWKGYTF
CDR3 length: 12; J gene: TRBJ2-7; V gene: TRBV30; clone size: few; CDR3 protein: CAWSVGAYEQYF
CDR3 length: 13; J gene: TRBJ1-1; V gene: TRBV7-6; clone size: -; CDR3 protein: CASSLSTGVGAFF
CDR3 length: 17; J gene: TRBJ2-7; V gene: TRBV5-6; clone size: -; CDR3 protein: CASSLAGGWRGSYEQYF
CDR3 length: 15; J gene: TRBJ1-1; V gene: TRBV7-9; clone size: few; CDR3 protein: CASSPGGQQNTEAFF